This entry is about one TCR beta chain. Its antigen is unknown. The sample comes from a study of CD8+CD57+ T cells in acquired aplastic anemia. Overall study context: An average of around 3.5 ug of DNA was obtained from sorted CD4+ and CD8+ cells.

Between the trimmed V and J ends, which lost 2 bases and 5 bases, there was a span of 14 bases. Germline values: CDR1 MNHEY, CDR2 SMNVEV (reference sequence). The CDR3 totals 15 residues. The study, taken as a whole, reports: Patients and controls turned out to have approximately 29 CD8+ CDR3 sequences in common. Patients showed no significant difference from controls in CD8+ Simpson's diversity.

Profiles of TCR beta VDJ and CDR3 were generated from a genomic DNA template. MiXCR, applied by TCRdb to the reads, yields one record per CDR3 protein. The table includes 250,000 to 350,000 distinct CDR3 sequences, roughly 50% detected once. The sequencing input was sorted CD4+, CD8+, or CD8+CD57+ T cells (not recorded which) from PBMCs. This rearrangement joins TRBV27 to TRBJ2-3, with D perhaps TRBD1 (6 bases). The TCR sequence derives from a human donor with severe aplastic anemia or a healthy control (not recorded which). Written as DNA, the CDR3 is TGTGCCAGCAGTTTAATGGGGTGGGACATAGATACGCAGTATTTT. Residues: CASSLMGWDIDTQYF.